One sample yielded the 29 T cell receptor beta chains listed below, sequenced in a study of brain T cells in children with intractable seizures. Sequencing was performed with immunoSEQ multiplex PCR; in TCRdb, only in-frame clones are kept and a portion is missing. This sample has 55,000 to 80,000 clones, with around 95% found just once. The specimen comprised peripheral blood, sampled at surgery. Source of these receptors: a boy less than two years old with focal cortical dysplasia and intractable seizures.

V is TRBV10-3 and J is TRBJ2-1; TRBD1 aligns across 7 bases. Germline loops: CDR1 ENHRY, CDR2 SYGVKD. V was pared by 5 bases and J by 10 bases, with 20 bases of the junction left unmatched. The CDR3 sequence is 17 residues long. CDR3 sequence (DNA): TGTGCCATCAGTTTCCTACTCTCCGGACAGGACATAGGGGAGCAGTTCTTC. It translates to CAISFLLSGQDIGEQFF.

The count of this clone is one. The rearrangement links TRBV4-1 to TRBJ2-1; D call uncertain. The CDR3 runs 16 residues. Trimming cost V 4 bases and J 2 bases, with 15 bases left between them. CDR1 and CDR2 (germline): MGHRA, YSYEKL. DNA for the CDR3: TGCGCCAGCAGCCCACCGCCCGATAGGACCTACAATGAGCAGTTCTTC. Its protein product is CASSPPPDRTYNEQFF.

The genes are TRBV15 and TRBJ1-4; 11 nucleotides line up with TRBD1. CDR1 LNHNV and CDR2 YYDKDF come from the germline V gene (reference sequence). Germline trimming cut 3 bases from V and 13 bases from J; bases unmatched to any gene: 4. This CDR3 contains 13 residues. The CDR3 sequence is CATSRDRGRLLFF. CDR3 bases: TGTGCCACCAGCAGGGACAGGGGGCGCCTACTGTTTTTT.

The chain links TRBV9 to TRBJ2-1, with TRBD2 as a possible D gene (7 bases). Trimming removed 3 bases from V and 10 bases from J, with 14 bases in between. CDR3 length: 13 amino acids. Per germline, CDR1 SGDLS and CDR2 YYNGEE. The chain's CDR3 is CASSAVGGTEQFF. CDR3 bases: TGTGCCAGCAGCGCGGTCGGGGGGACAGAGCAGTTCTTC.

The chain has TRBV7-9 and TRBJ1-1; 7 nucleotides agree with TRBD1. Trimming took 3 bases from V and 4 from J; bases not matched to a gene: 2. The CDR3 sequence is 13 residues long. Germline V CDR1 and CDR2: SEHNR, FQNEAQ (reference sequence). The CDR3 is CASSLDRITEAFF. CDR3 sequence (DNA): TGTGCCAGCAGCTTGGACAGGATCACTGAAGCTTTCTTT.

This chain links TRBV11-1 with TRBJ2-7; 8 bases map to TRBD1. CDR1 and CDR2 (germline): SGHAT, FQDESV (reference sequence). CDR3 size: 14 residues. V trimming: 5 bases; J trimming: 0 bases; junction bases outside the gene matches: 3. The CDR3 region is CASSEQGDSYEQYF. In DNA, the CDR3 is TGTGCCAGCAGCGAACAGGGGGACTCCTACGAGCAGTACTTC.

The chain employs TRBV5-6 and TRBJ2-1, with D perhaps assigned TRBD1 or TRBD2 (5 bases each). The germline gives CDR1 SGHDT, CDR2 YYEEEE. V was shortened by 4 bases and J by 12 bases, with 11 bases between the two germline ends. The CDR3 sequence is 11 residues long. The CDR3 DNA sequence: TGTGCCAGCAGCCGGGACGTAGGGCAGTTCTTC. It encodes CASSRDVGQFF.

The rearrangement joins TRBV4-1 to TRBJ2-3; D uncertain. There are 15 residues in the CDR3. In germline, CDR1 is MGHRA, CDR2 YSYEKL. V lost 0 bases, J lost 6 bases, and 13 bases lay in between. The CDR3 DNA sequence: TGCGCCAGCAGCCAAGATCCCAACTCAGCGGATACGCAGTATTTT. This sequence encodes CASSQDPNSADTQYF.

The chain carries TRBV19 and TRBJ1-1; no reliable D call. Germline V gene data show CDR1 as LNHDA and CDR2 as SQIVND (reference sequence). This CDR3 has 13 amino acids. V lost 3 bases, J lost 4 bases, and 9 bases lay in between. The CDR3 is CASSIQPRTEAFF. The CDR3 nucleotides read TGTGCCAGTAGTATTCAGCCTCGCACTGAAGCTTTCTTT.

The V gene is TRBV5-1, the J gene TRBJ2-7; 9 bases fit TRBD1. This CDR3 spans 15 amino acids. The J segment lost 0 bases and the V segment lost 4 bases, leaving 5 bases of the junction unmatched. Germline CDR1 SGHRS, CDR2 YFSETQ. The CDR3 loop is CASSVTGGPSYEQYF. The CDR3, as DNA: TGCGCCAGCAGCGTTACAGGGGGCCCCTCCTACGAGCAGTACTTC.

The chain uses TRBV7-2 and TRBJ2-3; TRBD2 matches at 10 bases. Trimming took 2 bases from V and 0 from J; bases not matched to a gene: 5. Looked up from germline, CDR1 is SGHTA and CDR2 is FQGNSA. This CDR3 has 17 amino acids. In DNA form, the CDR3 reads TGTGCCAGCAGCTTAAGTCTAGCGGGGGCTAGCACAGATACGCAGTATTTT. As protein: CASSLSLAGASTDTQYF.

J is TRBJ1-2 and V is TRBV2; no reliable D call. The CDR3 has 13 amino acids. Trimming left V 8 bases short and J 2 bases short, with 12 bases between. From germline, CDR1 is SNHLY and CDR2 FYNNEI. The CDR3 is CASFFGVNYGYTF. The CDR3 region has the DNA TGTGCCAGCTTTTTCGGGGTGAACTATGGCTACACCTTC.

This rearrangement joins TRBV7-2 to TRBJ1-5, with TRBD1 identical over 8 bases. Trimming cost V 5 bases and J 6 bases; bases outside gene matches: 6. Germline-derived CDR1 and CDR2 are SGHTA and FQGNSA. CDR3 length equals 14 residues. CDR3 sequence: CASSLDRVGQPQHF. The CDR3 DNA reads TGTGCCAGCAGCCTGGACAGGGTGGGTCAGCCCCAGCATTTT.

This clone occurred once. The rearrangement links TRBV2 to TRBJ2-1; weak D call: TRBD2 (5 bases). The germline V and J ends were trimmed by 6 bases and 4 bases, with 16 bases remaining between them. This CDR3 has 15 residues. Germline V gene data show CDR1 as SNHLY and CDR2 as FYNNEI. The CDR3 region is CASRTNPDPYNEQFF. The DNA for the CDR3 is TGTGCCAGCAGGACTAACCCGGACCCTTACAATGAGCAGTTCTTC. Together with reference TRBV2 and TRBJ2-1, the CDR3 gives the full variable domain: EPEVTQTPSHQVTQMGQEVILRCVPISNHLYFYWYRQILGQKVEFLVSFYNNEISEKSEIFDDQFSVERPDGSNFTLKIRSTKLEDSAMYFCASRTNPDPYNEQFFGPGTRLTVL.

This clone was seen a few times. The rearrangement joins TRBV7-9 to TRBJ2-1, with D possibly TRBD1 on 5 matching bases. CDR3 length: 15 amino acids. Per germline, CDR1 SEHNR and CDR2 FQNEAQ (reference sequence). V was trimmed by 5 bases and J by 6 bases, leaving 17 bases between them. Here the CDR3 reads CASSLTARQGNEQFF. The CDR3 DNA is TGTGCCAGCAGCCTCACGGCGAGGCAGGGCAATGAGCAGTTCTTC.

The CDR3: CASSLRGGLETQYF. The CDR3 DNA is TGTGCCAGCAGCCTACGGGGGGGGCTGGAGACCCAGTACTTC. The chain carries TRBV7-2 and TRBJ2-5; 8 bases align to TRBD2. Losses at the gene ends were 5 bases for V and 5 bases for J; bases not matched to a gene: 7. The CDR3 consists of 14 residues. Germline-derived CDR1 and CDR2 are SGHTA and FQGNSA.

The chain carries TRBV19 and TRBJ1-2; D is unresolved. Trimming removed 1 base from V and 6 bases from J, with 15 bases in between. This CDR3 region has 15 residues. The germline gives CDR1 LNHDA, CDR2 SQIVND (reference sequence). The CDR3 protein is CASSIGNGLKNGYTF. The CDR3 bases are TGTGCCAGTAGTATAGGGAATGGTCTGAAAAATGGCTACACCTTC.

V gene TRBV5-8 combines with J gene TRBJ2-5; D not certain. CDR1 and CDR2 (germline): SGHTS, YDEGEE. The CDR3 sequence is 13 residues long. V was clipped by 0 bases and J by 2 bases, with 5 bases between them. CDR3 coding DNA: TGTGCCAGCAGCTTGGAAAATCAAGAGACCCAGTACTTC. It yields the protein CASSLENQETQYF.

The chain links TRBV5-8 to TRBJ1-2, with 10 bases aligning to TRBD1. From germline, CDR1 is SGHTS and CDR2 YDEGEE. The junction had 10 bases not matched to a gene; V was cut back by 4 bases and J by 7 bases. The CDR3 extends over 15 amino acids. In DNA form, the CDR3 reads TGTGCCAGCAGCCCGGACGGGACAGGGGTTAGTGGCTACACCTTC. Amino acids: CASSPDGTGVSGYTF.

This clone has just one count. The gene calls are TRBV6-5 and TRBJ2-7; perhaps TRBD2 as D (6 bases). Germline V gene sequence: CDR1 MNHEY, CDR2 SVGAGI. This CDR3 has 15 amino acids. V gave up 5 bases and J gave up 0 bases, with 14 bases separating them. The CDR3 spells CASSRAGKSSYEQYF. The CDR3 DNA follows: TGTGCCAGCAGTAGGGCGGGAAAGAGCTCCTACGAGCAGTACTTC.

The chain has TRBV12-3 or TRBV12-4 and TRBJ1-2; the match to TRBD1 covers 7 bases. Trimming removed 11 bases from V and 7 bases from J; junction bases left unmatched: 13. CDR3 length: 13 residues. CDR3 sequence (DNA): TGTGCCGCCCGGTCAGGGACAGAGCGTGGCTACACCTTC. It yields the protein CAARSGTERGYTF.

The chain links TRBV7-2 to TRBJ2-5; D is uncertain. Germline V gene lookup returns CDR1 SGHTA and CDR2 FQGNSA. CDR3 size: 14 residues. V lost 4 bases and J lost 5, with 14 bases in between. CDR3 region: CASSSDPGPETQYF. The CDR3 DNA reads TGTGCCAGCAGCTCGGACCCCGGTCCGGAGACCCAGTACTTC.

The chain is built from TRBV9 and TRBJ2-7, with D tentatively TRBD1 (6 bases). Germline CDR1 and CDR2: SGDLS and YYNGEE. V lost 4 bases to trimming and J lost 3 bases, with 17 bases between them. The CDR3 sequence is 15 residues long. The CDR3 protein is CASSPRDQGYYEQYF. The DNA for the CDR3 is TGTGCCAGCAGCCCAAGGGACCAGGGGTACTACGAGCAGTACTTC.

The chain joins TRBV7-9 to TRBJ2-1, with no clear D. The CDR3 totals 16 residues. The V end was cut by 1 base, the J end by 2 bases, with 12 bases between. Per germline, CDR1 SEHNR and CDR2 FQNEAQ (reference sequence). The CDR3 loop reads CASSLDQTGTYNEQFF. In DNA, the CDR3 is TGTGCCAGCAGCTTAGATCAGACTGGAACCTACAATGAGCAGTTCTTC.

Concerning this clone: One end of the junction is discordant with germline, which a read error may explain. V and J are TRBV14 and TRBJ2-7, with TRBD2 as a possible D gene (5 bases). Germline lookup yields CDR1 SGHDN and CDR2 FVKESK. The CDR3 consists of 14 residues. CDR3 region: CASSPSGLAYGQYF. The CDR3, as DNA: TGTGCCAGCAGCCCCAGCGGACTGGCTTACGGGCAGTACTTC.

This clone was detected once. This sequence joins TRBV18 and TRBJ2-2; no firm D call. Trimming removed 6 bases from V and 6 bases from J, with 17 bases in between. Germline CDR1 KGHSH, CDR2 LQKENI. CDR3 size: 15 residues. The CDR3: CASSLDRRASGELFF. CDR3 DNA sequence: TGTGCCAGCTCTCTTGACCGAAGGGCTTCCGGGGAGCTGTTTTTT.

The chain is built from TRBV25-1 and TRBJ2-2, with no clear D. There are 11 residues in the CDR3. Germline CDR1 reads MGHDK; CDR2 reads SYGVNS. V dropped 1 base and J dropped 9 bases, with 3 bases sitting between them. The CDR3 is CASSEFWELFF. The CDR3 DNA follows: TGTGCCAGCAGTGAATTCTGGGAGCTGTTTTTT.

The gene calls are TRBV3-1 (or the pseudogene TRBV3-2) and TRBJ1-6, with a weak D call TRBD1 (5 bases). CDR1 LGHDT and CDR2 YNNKEL come from the germline V gene (reference sequence). There are 15 residues in the CDR3. Trimming stripped 6 bases from V and 7 bases from J, with 16 bases between. CDR3 in DNA: TGTGCCAGCAGGCCCACAGGTCAACTGAATTCACCCCTCCACTTT. Protein sequence: CASRPTGQLNSPLHF.

The genes are TRBV10-2 and TRBJ2-2, with 10 nucleotides matching TRBD2. The CDR3 contains 19 residues. Germline V CDR1 and CDR2: WSHSY, SAAADI. V lost 6 bases to trimming and J lost 3 bases; unmatched junction nucleotides: 16. The CDR3: CASSQTLFSGGAHTGELFF. In DNA form, the CDR3 reads TGCGCCAGCAGCCAAACATTATTCAGCGGGGGGGCACACACCGGGGAGCTGTTTTTT.